The sample holds many counts of the clone carrying this T cell receptor (beta chain). The antigen remains unidentified. This entry comes from a study of T cells in Graves' hyperthyroidism and ophthalmopathy. Study results and limitations: Blood also showed most of the thyroid clonotypes that were expanded above 0.001.

RNA transcripts yielded amplified TCR beta CDR3 regions. The primer set for the first-round RT-PCR of the TCR CDR3 was HTBI. TCRdb reprocessed the multiplex PCR reads with MiXCR, giving one entry per CDR3 protein. This sample carries fewer than 350,000 distinct CDR3 sequences, roughly a fifth of them seen once, and the ten largest clones take over 45%. V was cut by 1 base and J by 4 bases, with 14 bases left in between. Germline CDR1 reads LGHDT; CDR2 reads YNNKEL (reference sequence). CDR3 length: 16 residues. It was considered stable Graves' hyperthyroidism when ophthalmopathy did not progress within 18 months. Diagnosis of hyperthyroidism was new in patients aged 18 to 65, and its duration was under 2 months.

The chain employs TRBV3-1 and TRBJ1-5; no firm D call. The origin of this receptor is a woman aged 50 to 65 with Graves' hyperthyroidism. The sample comprised blood. In nucleotides, the CDR3 is TGTGCCAGCAGCCAAGGGGCCGACTTAGTAAATCAGCCCCAGCATTTT. It specifies CASSQGADLVNQPQHF.